The 12 T cell receptor beta chains below all came from one sample that was sequenced in a study of Graves' ophthalmopathy and Graves' hyperthyroidism. Amplified TCR beta CDR3 regions were obtained using RNA transcripts as template. Following a first-round RT-PCR that used HTBI primers, a second-round multiplex PCR was carried out. TCRdb reanalysed the multiplex PCR reads using MiXCR and keeps one entry per CDR3 protein. The sample comprises a few hundred thousand distinct CDR3 sequences, roughly 15% of which are singletons, and 2.4% rests with the top ten. The source material was peripheral blood. The receptor set was obtained from an adult woman with stable Graves' hyperthyroidism.

The chain couples TRBV27 to TRBJ1-1, with 9 bases lining up with TRBD1. Germline V lookup: CDR1 MNHEY, CDR2 SMNVEV (reference sequence). CDR3 length equals 15 residues. The J segment lost 5 bases and the V segment lost 6 bases, leaving 10 bases of the junction unmatched. The CDR3 protein is CASSLTGGERTEAFF. The CDR3 DNA follows: TGTGCCAGCAGCCTTACAGGGGGCGAGCGGACTGAAGCTTTCTTT.

This clonotype showed up many times. J is TRBJ2-5 and V is TRBV24-1, with D unclear. V was cut by 0 bases and J by 5 bases, with 6 bases left in between. Per the germline V gene, CDR1 is KGHDR and CDR2 is SFDVKD. This CDR3 region has 13 residues. CDR3 DNA: TGTGCCACCAGTGATTTGCAACGTGAGACCCAGTACTTC. Protein sequence: CATSDLQRETQYF.

This clonotype occurred many times. This chain uses TRBV6-5 with TRBJ2-7, with TRBD2 matching over 9 bases. V lost 6 bases, J lost 1 base, and 4 bases stayed unmatched. CDR1 is MNHEY and CDR2 is SVGAGI in the germline V gene. The CDR3 sequence is 14 residues long. CDR3 residues: CASRRSGSSYEQYF. In DNA, the CDR3 is TGTGCCAGCAGGCGTAGCGGGAGTTCCTACGAGCAGTACTTC.

This clonotype was observed a handful of times. The chain employs TRBV6-1 and TRBJ1-2; D is unresolved. Germline lookup yields CDR1 MNHNS and CDR2 SASEGT. The CDR3 runs to 12 residues. V lost 6 bases, J lost 3 bases, and 8 bases lay in between. The CDR3 DNA reads as TGTGCCAGCAGGCGGGATGACTATGGCTACACCTTC. This translates into CASRRDDYGYTF.

This clonotype came up many times. This rearrangement joins TRBV28 to TRBJ1-2; 12 bases are a match to TRBD1. In germline, CDR1 is MDHEN, CDR2 SYDVKM. CDR3 length equals 14 residues. V shed 6 bases and J 7 bases; nucleotides not matched to a gene: 6. The CDR3 DNA is TGTGCCAGCAGACCTCCGGGACAGGGGGCTGGCTACACCTTC. Its translation: CASRPPGQGAGYTF.

The gene calls are TRBV6-1 and TRBJ2-5; 7 bases align to TRBD1. The trim removed 4 bases at V and 4 bases at J, leaving 3 bases unmatched. The CDR3 runs to 13 residues. Germline loops: CDR1 MNHNS, CDR2 SASEGT. CDR3 sequence: CASSGRQGETQYF. The CDR3 nucleotides are TGTGCCAGCAGTGGGAGACAGGGAGAGACCCAGTACTTC.

J is TRBJ2-5 and V is TRBV20-1, with D possibly TRBD1 on 6 matching bases. This CDR3 region has 14 residues. Germline assignment: CDR1 DFQATT and CDR2 SNEGSKA (reference sequence). The V end lost 5 bases, the J end lost 5 bases, and 18 bases lay between the germline ends. In DNA form, the CDR3 reads TGCAGTGCTCCAGTATGGGGGCGCGGCGAGACCCAGTACTTC. This encodes CSAPVWGRGETQYF.

This clonotype was detected many times. The chain links TRBV19 to TRBJ1-1, with D possibly matching TRBD1 (5 bases). In germline, CDR1 is LNHDA, CDR2 SQIVND (reference sequence). V dropped 3 bases and J dropped 1 base, with 9 bases sitting between them. The CDR3 contains 14 residues. CDR3 coding DNA: TGTGCCAGTAGTATGCAGGGTAAGAACACTGAAGCTTTCTTT. Translation: CASSMQGKNTEAFF.

This clonotype has ten or more counts. This sequence joins TRBV20-1 and TRBJ2-7; a possible D gene is TRBD2 (6 bases). The CDR3 contains 14 residues. Trimming left V 0 bases short and J 3 bases short, with 12 bases between. CDR1 is DFQATT, CDR2 SNEGSKA, per germline (reference sequence). This CDR3 reads CSARDNDGSYEQYF. The CDR3 bases are TGCAGTGCTAGAGATAACGACGGGAGCTACGAGCAGTACTTC.

Ten or more counts support this clonotype. The J gene is TRBJ2-5, the V gene TRBV6-1; possibly TRBD2 for D (5 bases). V lost 3 bases, J lost 4 bases, and 18 bases lay in between. The CDR3 is 16 amino acids. Per the germline V gene, CDR1 is MNHNS and CDR2 is SASEGT. DNA of the CDR3: TGTGCCAGCAGTGACATGGACTCCTCAACCAGAGAGACCCAGTACTTC. This gives the protein CASSDMDSSTRETQYF.

This clonotype was observed a handful of times. V gene TRBV28 combines with J gene TRBJ2-3; 9 nucleotides agree with TRBD2. V trimming: 2 bases; J trimming: 4 bases; junction bases outside the gene matches: 1. The CDR3 spans 14 residues. CDR1 and CDR2 (germline): MDHEN, SYDVKM. CDR3 in amino acids: CASSLAGGPDTQYF. In DNA, the CDR3 is TGTGCCAGCAGTTTAGCGGGAGGGCCAGATACGCAGTATTTT. The full variable domain, rest sourced from reference TRBV28 and TRBJ2-3, is DVKVTQSSRYLVKRTGEKVFLECVQDMDHENMFWYRQDPGLGLRLIYFSYDVKMKEKGDIPEGYSVSREKKERFSLILESASTNQTSMYLCASSLAGGPDTQYFGPGTRLTVL.

This clonotype was recorded many times. A read error is possible here, since a much larger clone lies one base away. The chain recombines TRBV28 with TRBJ1-6, with TRBD1 identical over 7 bases. This CDR3 contains 15 residues. The germline V gene has CDR1 MDHEN and CDR2 SYDVKM. In nucleotides, the CDR3 is TGTGCCAGCAGCCGCGGGGCGGACAGGCGCTCACACCTCCACTTT. Protein sequence: CASSRGADRRSHLHF.